Below are 32 T cell receptor beta chains sequenced from a single sample in a study of T cell repertoires in cytomegalovirus infection. These TCRs' antigens remain unknown. TCRdb itself ran the reads through MiXCR, one entry per CDR3 protein. Of about 830,000 distinct CDR3 sequences listed, about 31% are singletons. The sequences come from cultured CD8+ T cells from PBMCs, collected from culture after CMV antigen stimulation. All receptors come from a human donor in good health (CMV status not recorded). Some clones in this sample may be carry-over from other donors' samples.

The genes are TRBV20-1 and TRBJ2-5; D may be TRBD2 (6 bases). Trimming stripped 6 bases from V and 4 bases from J, with 18 bases between. The V gene's germline CDR1 is DFQATT and CDR2 SNEGSKA (reference sequence). The length of the CDR3 is 14 residues. DNA for the CDR3: TGCAGTGCCACCGCGGGGCAGGGAGGAGAGACCCAGTACTTC. It specifies CSATAGQGGETQYF.

The genes are TRBV2 and TRBJ2-3; perhaps TRBD2 as D (7 bases). Trimming stripped 4 bases from V and 2 bases from J, with 22 bases between. The CDR3 extends over 18 amino acids. The V gene's germline CDR1 is SNHLY and CDR2 FYNNEI. The CDR3 is CASSGPQGRGSLTDTQYF. The CDR3 nucleotides are TGTGCCAGCAGTGGCCCCCAGGGGCGGGGGTCTCTCACAGATACGCAGTATTTT.

This clonotype has a count of ten or more. V is TRBV7-2 and J is TRBJ2-7; perhaps TRBD1 as D (6 bases). The CDR3 has 13 amino acids. V shed 1 base and J shed 5 bases, with 9 bases lying between them. Germline V lookup: CDR1 SGHTA, CDR2 FQGNSA. CDR3 nucleotides: TGTGCCAGCAGCTTAGTGGGGGCAAACGAGCAGTACTTC. This encodes CASSLVGANEQYF.

This clonotype was found a few times. The chain employs TRBV7-3 and TRBJ2-5; TRBD1 might be the D (6 bases). The CDR3 totals 15 residues. Germline-derived CDR1 and CDR2 are SGHTA and FQGTGA. V shed 3 bases and J shed 1 base, with 12 bases lying between them. The chain's CDR3 is CASSLVGGLQETQYF. The CDR3, as DNA: TGTGCCAGCAGCTTGGTTGGGGGCCTCCAAGAGACCCAGTACTTC.

The chain combines TRBV7-6 with TRBJ2-3, with D possibly matching TRBD1 (6 bases). Germline V CDR1 and CDR2: SGHVS, FNYEAQ. The CDR3 extends over 14 amino acids. Trimming stripped 8 bases from V and 0 bases from J, with 12 bases between. CDR3 protein: CASLDRSSTDTQYF. The CDR3 nucleotides are TGTGCCAGCCTCGACAGGAGCAGCACAGATACGCAGTATTTT.

The sample holds a few counts of this clonotype. CDR3 bases: TGTGCCAGTAGTATTGGACAGATAGAAGCTTTCTTT. It yields the protein CASSIGQIEAFF. The chain has TRBV19 and TRBJ1-1; the D gene is possibly TRBD1 (6 bases). V was shortened by 3 bases and J by 8 bases, with 10 bases between the two germline ends. The CDR3 consists of 12 residues. The germline gives CDR1 LNHDA, CDR2 SQIVND (reference sequence).

This clonotype was detected only once. The chain joins TRBV4-1 to TRBJ1-2; 7 nucleotides line up with TRBD1. This CDR3 has 14 amino acids. J lost 7 bases, V lost 0 bases, and 5 bases had no gene match. From germline, CDR1 is MGHRA and CDR2 YSYEKL. In DNA, the CDR3 is TGCGCCAGCAGCCAAGAAGGACAGGCTCCTGGCTACACCTTC. Protein product: CASSQEGQAPGYTF.

The table lists this clonotype with a few counts. V gene TRBV6-1 combines with J gene TRBJ1-2; a possible D gene is TRBD1 (6 bases). V dropped 9 bases and J dropped 0 bases, with 11 bases sitting between them. CDR3 length: 13 residues. The germline V gene encodes CDR1 MNHNS and CDR2 SASEGT. CDR3 protein: CASPDSTNYGYTF. The CDR3 DNA follows: TGTGCCAGTCCGGACAGCACTAACTATGGCTACACCTTC.

The chain links TRBV28 to TRBJ2-1; D gene unclear. The CDR3 has 12 residues. Germline CDR1 is MDHEN and CDR2 is SYDVKM. The V end lost 5 bases, the J end lost 9 bases, and 11 bases lay between the germline ends. CDR3 sequence reads: CASSVLRTEQFF. As DNA, the CDR3 is TGTGCCAGCAGTGTTTTACGTACTGAGCAGTTCTTC. The variable domain in full, completed from reference TRBV28 and TRBJ2-1, reads DVKVTQSSRYLVKRTGEKVFLECVQDMDHENMFWYRQDPGLGLRLIYFSYDVKMKEKGDIPEGYSVSREKKERFSLILESASTNQTSMYLCASSVLRTEQFFGPGTRLTVL.

This rearrangement joins TRBV15 to TRBJ1-4, with D possibly TRBD1 on 5 matching bases. Trimming stripped 0 bases from V and 4 bases from J, with 18 bases between. CDR3 length: 18 residues. Germline V lookup: CDR1 LNHNV, CDR2 YYDKDF (reference sequence). CDR3 residues: CATSRDLGPSGLNEKLFF. As DNA, the CDR3 is TGTGCCACCAGCAGAGATCTTGGCCCGTCAGGGCTTAATGAAAAACTGTTTTTT.

This clonotype was seen more than once but under ten times. The CDR3 nucleotides read TGTGCCAGCAGTGATAGGGGAGTGAACACCGGGGAGCTGTTTTTT. This translates into CASSDRGVNTGELFF. This sequence joins TRBV2 and TRBJ2-2, with D perhaps TRBD1 or TRBD2 (5 bases each). Trimming cost V 3 bases and J 1 base, with 9 bases left between them. Germline V gene sequence: CDR1 SNHLY, CDR2 FYNNEI. This CDR3 contains 15 residues. The full variable domain, with the rest looked up from reference TRBV2 and TRBJ2-2, is EPEVTQTPSHQVTQMGQEVILRCVPISNHLYFYWYRQILGQKVEFLVSFYNNEISEKSEIFDDQFSVERPDGSNFTLKIRSTKLEDSAMYFCASSDRGVNTGELFFGEGSRLTVL.

The chain carries TRBV19 and TRBJ1-2; unclear D gene. The CDR3 contains 14 residues. Trimming pared 1 base from V and 4 bases from J, leaving 10 bases between. Germline V gene sequence: CDR1 LNHDA, CDR2 SQIVND (reference sequence). The DNA of the CDR3 is TGTGCCAGTAGTATAGTAGGTTTCCTCTATGGCTACACCTTC. Its protein is CASSIVGFLYGYTF.

The chain recombines TRBV5-6 with TRBJ2-5; a weak D match, TRBD2 (7 bases). The CDR3 has 13 residues. The germline V gene has CDR1 SGHDT and CDR2 YYEEEE. Trimming pared 3 bases from V and 5 bases from J, leaving 11 bases between. The CDR3 bases are TGTGCCAGCAGCTGGGGGGGGCTGGAGACCCAGTACTTC. Protein product: CASSWGGLETQYF.

In regard to this clonotype: Possible read error: a much larger clone is one base away. The rearrangement links TRBV7-2 to TRBJ1-4, with no clear D. Trimming cost V 5 bases and J 3 bases, with 10 bases left between them. CDR3 length: 14 amino acids. Germline V CDR1 and CDR2: SGHTA, FQGNSA. The chain's CDR3 is CASSLVYSNEKLFF. The CDR3 DNA is TGTGCCAGCAGCCTCGTCTACTCTAATGAAAAACTGTTTTTT.

J is TRBJ2-1 and V is TRBV19; 9 bases are shared with TRBD2. The CDR3 has 18 amino acids. From germline, CDR1 is LNHDA and CDR2 SQIVND (reference sequence). V trimming: 0 bases; J trimming: 3 bases; junction bases outside the gene matches: 9. The CDR3 spells CASSIDRGLAGIYNEQFF. For the CDR3, the DNA is TGTGCCAGTAGTATAGATAGGGGGCTAGCGGGGATCTACAATGAGCAGTTCTTC. Full variable domain (missing parts from reference TRBV19 and TRBJ2-1): DGGITQSPKYLFRKEGQNVTLSCEQNLNHDAMYWYRQDPGQGLRLIYYSQIVNDFQKGDIAEGYSVSREKKESFPLTVTSAQKNPTAFYLCASSIDRGLAGIYNEQFFGPGTRLTVL.

This clonotype was found many times. V usage is TRBV7-8 and J usage is TRBJ1-2; 10 bases match TRBD1. The V gene's germline CDR1 is SGHVS and CDR2 FQNEAQ. V was clipped by 5 bases and J by 3 bases; unmatched bases: 12. The CDR3 has 17 amino acids. The CDR3 coding sequence is TGTGCCAGCAGCCAACCGGGACAGGGGTTTAAGGACTATGGCTACACCTTC. Its protein is CASSQPGQGFKDYGYTF.

V is TRBV27 and J is TRBJ1-1; 8 bases fit TRBD1. In germline, CDR1 is MNHEY, CDR2 SMNVEV (reference sequence). V lost 0 bases to trimming and J lost 7 bases; unmatched junction nucleotides: 10. The CDR3 consists of 16 residues. The CDR3 region has the DNA TGTGCCAGCAGTTTATCGACGCCTCAGGGGGCGAGTGAAGCTTTCTTT. Translating it yields CASSLSTPQGASEAFF.

The genes are TRBV5-1 and TRBJ1-2; the match to TRBD1 covers 8 bases. The CDR3 has 14 residues. The germline gives CDR1 SGHRS, CDR2 YFSETQ. V gave up 3 bases and J gave up 3 bases; unmatched junction bases: 4. CDR3 coding DNA: TGCGCCAGCAGCTCCCGCAGGGGGCACTATGGCTACACCTTC. It translates to CASSSRRGHYGYTF. Together with reference TRBV5-1 and TRBJ1-2, the CDR3 gives the full variable domain: KAGVTQTPRYLIKTRGQQVTLSCSPISGHRSVSWYQQTPGQGLQFLFEYFSETQRNKGNFPGRFSGRQFSNSRSEMNVSTLELGDSALYLCASSSRRGHYGYTFGSGTRLTVV.

V and J are TRBV4-1 and TRBJ2-7; no reliable D call. CDR1 and CDR2 from the germline V gene are MGHRA and YSYEKL. Trimming removed 3 bases from V and 2 bases from J, with 11 bases in between. The CDR3 length is 14 residues. Here the CDR3 reads CASSHGLDAYEQYF. CDR3 nucleotides: TGCGCCAGCAGCCATGGGCTAGATGCCTACGAGCAGTACTTC.

The table lists this clonotype with many counts. J is TRBJ2-1 and V is TRBV9; 7 nucleotides line up with TRBD1. Unmatched junction bases numbered 2, after V lost 4 bases and J lost 1 base. CDR3 size: 14 residues. Per germline, CDR1 SGDLS and CDR2 YYNGEE. CDR3 in DNA: TGTGCCAGCAGCTTACAGGGGTCCTACAATGAGCAGTTCTTC. Its protein is CASSLQGSYNEQFF.

The table lists this clonotype with many counts. The chain recombines TRBV7-2 with TRBJ2-2; TRBD1 or TRBD2 may be the D gene (6 bases each). The CDR3 is made up of 17 amino acids. Germline-derived CDR1 and CDR2 are SGHTA and FQGNSA. The V gene lost 3 bases and the J gene lost 3 bases, with 17 bases spanning the gap. CDR3 nucleotides: TGTGCCAGCAGCTTGAGGTTTAGGGGGGAGGACACCGGGGAGCTGTTTTTT. The encoded protein is CASSLRFRGEDTGELFF.

This clonotype appeared many times. One end of the junction fails to match germline, which may point to a read error. The chain joins TRBV12-3 or TRBV12-4 to TRBJ1-2; 7 bases agree with TRBD1. The CDR3 covers 13 residues. In DNA, the CDR3 is TGTGCCAGCAGCTTAGGGACAGTATATGGCTACACCTTC. It specifies CASSLGTVYGYTF.

The chain is built from TRBV28 and TRBJ1-2; D call uncertain. Trimming left V 8 bases short and J 8 bases short, with 24 bases between. Germline V lookup: CDR1 MDHEN, CDR2 SYDVKM. The CDR3 length is 15 residues. The CDR3 DNA reads TGTGCCAGCTACTTCGGGCAGCTGACCTATGAAGGCTACACCTTC. This sequence encodes CASYFGQLTYEGYTF.

This clonotype was detected a few times. The CDR3 DNA reads TGCAGCGTTGGACTAGCGGGGGGGTATACCGGGGAGCTGTTTTTT. Translation: CSVGLAGGYTGELFF. The chain joins TRBV29-1 to TRBJ2-2, with 14 nucleotides matching TRBD2. CDR1 and CDR2 (germline): SQVTM, ANQGSEA. V was clipped by 4 bases and J by 5 bases; unmatched bases: 3. This CDR3 has 15 amino acids.

This clonotype showed up just a few times. The rearrangement joins TRBV7-6 to TRBJ2-1; the match to TRBD2 covers 8 bases. V shed 5 bases and J 4 bases; nucleotides not matched to a gene: 7. In germline, CDR1 is SGHVS, CDR2 FNYEAQ. This CDR3 is 15 amino acids long. In DNA form, the CDR3 reads TGTGCCAGCAGCACAGAGCGGGGGAGGTACAATGAGCAGTTCTTC. This sequence encodes CASSTERGRYNEQFF.

This clonotype was recorded a few times. The chain joins TRBV4-1 to TRBJ1-1; D not resolved. The CDR3 has 13 amino acids. Trimming removed 0 bases from V and 7 bases from J, with 9 bases in between. Germline V gene lookup returns CDR1 MGHRA and CDR2 YSYEKL. CDR3 sequence (DNA): TGCGCCAGCAGCCAAGAATACTACAGTGAAGCTTTCTTT. It encodes CASSQEYYSEAFF.

The sample holds many counts of this clonotype. The V gene is TRBV7-2, the J gene TRBJ1-2; tentatively, D is TRBD1 (6 bases). V was clipped by 1 base and J by 4 bases, with 13 bases between them. CDR1 is SGHTA, CDR2 FQGNSA, per germline. The CDR3 is made up of 15 amino acids. CDR3 loop: CASSLGTVPSYGYTF. DNA for the CDR3: TGTGCCAGCAGCTTAGGGACAGTACCTTCCTATGGCTACACCTTC.

This clonotype occurred once. Lacking the conserved final phenylalanine or tryptophan, this CDR3 likely reflects a read error. The chain couples TRBV24-1 to TRBJ2-5, with D possibly being TRBD2 (6 bases). The germline V gene has CDR1 KGHDR and CDR2 SFDVKD. This CDR3 is 14 amino acids long. V was shortened by 9 bases and J by 4 bases, with 17 bases between the two germline ends. CDR3 coding DNA: TGTGCCACCGGCGGGACGGCTCAACCAGAGACCCAGTACATC. The encoded protein is CATGGTAQPETQYI.

This clonotype was detected a few times. The chain uses TRBV10-3 and TRBJ2-7; D is uncertain. This CDR3 has 9 residues. Per the germline V gene, CDR1 is ENHRY and CDR2 is SYGVKD. V was cut by 10 bases and J by 10 bases, with 11 bases left in between. CDR3 amino acids: CATIWKQYV. Here the CDR3 DNA reads TGTGCCACCATTTGGAAACAGTACGTC.

The chain joins TRBV6-5 to TRBJ2-1; 13 nucleotides line up with TRBD2. CDR1 and CDR2 (germline): MNHEY, SVGAGI. This CDR3 has 14 residues. V gave up 2 bases and J gave up 14 bases; unmatched junction bases: 6. Written as DNA, the CDR3 is TGTGCCAGCAGTTACGGGACTAGCGGGGTTCCGGAGTTCTTC. Amino acids: CASSYGTSGVPEFF.

A word on this clonotype: The junction departs from the called germline gene at one end, perhaps through a read error. The V call is TRBV14, the J call TRBJ1-1; 7 bases align to TRBD1. The germline V gene has CDR1 SGHDN and CDR2 FVKESK. The CDR3 consists of 14 residues. CDR3 nucleotides: TGTGCCAGCAGCCAAGACACAGGGGTGAGTGAAACTTTCTTT. Its translation is CASSQDTGVSETFF.

The chain is built from TRBV7-9 and TRBJ1-4; D is ambiguous. Germline values: CDR1 SEHNR, CDR2 FQNEAQ (reference sequence). Deletions cut 5 bases from V and 4 bases from J, with 14 bases between. The CDR3 is 15 amino acids. CDR3 bases: TGTGCCAGCAGCCCCGTGGACCGTCGTAATGAAAAACTGTTTTTT. This encodes CASSPVDRRNEKLFF.